This TCR beta chain was identified in a study of blood T cell repertoires in COVID-19. Study-wide background: Whether acute or convalescent, the COVID-19 samples came from the United States, Italy and Spain. PBMCs, B-cell-depleted T cells, or T cells provided the cDNA or gDNA that made up the material.

From germline, CDR1 is GTSNPN and CDR2 SVGIG (reference sequence). V lost 1 base, J lost 7 bases, and 4 bases stayed unmatched. CDR3 length: 13 amino acids. The assay was immunoSEQ multiplex PCR, and TCRdb's table has in-frame clones only and misses some. Counted here are a few hundred thousand clones, around 87% occurring once; the ten biggest clones make up roughly 2%. Concerning this clone: This sample also contains other DNA sequences that code for the same CDR3.

The gene calls are TRBV30 and TRBJ1-5; 7 positions agree with TRBD1. The sequencing sample was made of PBMCs or T cells enriched from blood (not recorded which). This receptor was identified in a man between 35 and 55 years old in a cohort exposed to, infected with or recovered from COVID-19 (not recorded which). The CDR3 here is CAWSGQGGQPQHF. CDR3 bases: TGTGCCTGGAGTGGACAGGGAGGACAGCCCCAGCATTTT.